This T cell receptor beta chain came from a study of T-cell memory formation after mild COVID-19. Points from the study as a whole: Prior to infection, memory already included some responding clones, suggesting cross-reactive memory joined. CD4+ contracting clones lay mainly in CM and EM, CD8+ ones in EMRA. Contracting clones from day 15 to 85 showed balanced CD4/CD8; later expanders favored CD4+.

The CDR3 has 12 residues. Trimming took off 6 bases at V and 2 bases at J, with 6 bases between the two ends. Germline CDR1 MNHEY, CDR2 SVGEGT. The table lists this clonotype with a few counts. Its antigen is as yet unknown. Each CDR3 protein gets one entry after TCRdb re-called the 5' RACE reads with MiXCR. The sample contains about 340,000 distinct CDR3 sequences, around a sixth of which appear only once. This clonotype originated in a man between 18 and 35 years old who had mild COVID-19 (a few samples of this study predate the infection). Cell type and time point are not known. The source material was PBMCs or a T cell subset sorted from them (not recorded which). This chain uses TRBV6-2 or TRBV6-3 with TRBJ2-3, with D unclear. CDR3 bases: TGTGCCAGCAGGAGCCCCACAGATACGCAGTATTTT. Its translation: CASRSPTDTQYF.